Presented here are 10 T cell receptor beta chains from one specimen sequenced in a study of blood T cell repertoires in COVID-19. The table came from immunoSEQ multiplex PCR; TCRdb's copy has only in-frame clones and leaves some out. The data contain approximately 220,000 clones, about 83% of them singletons. The sequenced sample was peripheral blood. The receptors here all came from a man aged 55 to 70 who had recovered from COVID-19.

This clone was picked up one time. J is TRBJ1-2 and V is TRBV6-2 or TRBV6-3; a possible D gene is TRBD1 (5 bases). The CDR3 sequence is 13 residues long. Germline CDR1 and CDR2: MNHEY and SVGEGT. V was shortened by 5 bases and J by 8 bases, with 15 bases between the two germline ends. CDR3 in DNA: TGTGCCAGCAGTACAGGACTATGGGAGGGCTACACCTTC. Translation: CASSTGLWEGYTF.

The rearrangement links TRBV6-5 to TRBJ2-7, with TRBD1 as a possible D gene (5 bases). Between the trimmed V and J ends, which lost 7 bases and 4 bases, there was a span of 11 bases. The CDR3 sequence is 12 residues long. Germline V gene sequence: CDR1 MNHEY, CDR2 SVGAGI. The CDR3 DNA follows: TGTGCCAGCACAGGGCAGAGATACGAGCAGTACTTC. Protein: CASTGQRYEQYF.

The chain is built from TRBV5-6 and TRBJ2-5, with 7 bases identical to TRBD2. The CDR3 is 15 amino acids. V lost 4 bases, J lost 5 bases, and 11 bases stayed unmatched. Germline V gives CDR1 SGHDT, CDR2 YYEEEE. CDR3 coding DNA: TGTGCCAGCAGCGCCCCCGGGGGGACGTGGGAGACCCAGTACTTC. It specifies CASSAPGGTWETQYF.

The sample holds one count of this clone. The chain employs TRBV19 and TRBJ2-7, with TRBD1 matching 7 bases. CDR1 and CDR2 (germline): LNHDA, SQIVND (reference sequence). The CDR3 runs 14 residues. V was clipped by 7 bases and J by 7 bases; unmatched bases: 13. CDR3 loop: CASTPTGSSHEQYF. In DNA, the CDR3 is TGTGCCAGTACCCCGACAGGGTCCTCTCATGAGCAGTACTTC.

The chain combines TRBV5-1 with TRBJ1-4, with 7 nucleotides matching TRBD1. Germline CDR1 and CDR2: SGHRS and YFSETQ. Trimming at V came to 7 bases and at J to 3 bases, leaving 6 bases not matched to a gene. The CDR3 is 14 amino acids. CDR3 nucleotides: TGCGCCAGCCGAGAGGGGGCATCTAATGAAAAACTGTTTTTT. It translates to CASREGASNEKLFF.

The rearrangement links TRBV24-1 to TRBJ2-1, with D possibly TRBD2 on 6 matching bases. This CDR3 is 17 amino acids long. Germline V lookup: CDR1 KGHDR, CDR2 SFDVKD. Trimming removed 4 bases at V and 7 bases at J, with 22 bases between. CDR3 DNA sequence: TGTGCCACCAGTGACCGCCCACTAGCTGGTGGTTTTAATGAGCAGTTCTTC. Its protein is CATSDRPLAGGFNEQFF.

The gene calls are TRBV18 and TRBJ2-1; possible D gene TRBD2, 7 bases. The CDR3 runs to 13 residues. Germline V gene sequence: CDR1 KGHSH, CDR2 LQKENI. With 5 bases removed from V and 10 bases from J, the gap between germline ends came to 15 bases. In DNA form, the CDR3 reads TGTGCCAGCTCATTTCGGGGGGCTCGGGAGCAGTTCTTC. It encodes CASSFRGAREQFF.

This clone was seen just once. This CDR3 reads CASSQLAGGLEQFF. CDR3 DNA sequence: TGTGCCAGCAGCCAATTAGCGGGGGGGCTTGAGCAGTTCTTC. This chain connects TRBV3-1 (or the pseudogene TRBV3-2) to TRBJ2-1; 11 bases line up with TRBD2. CDR1 LGHDT and CDR2 YNNKEL come from the germline V gene (reference sequence). The J segment lost 9 bases and the V segment lost 2 bases, leaving 3 bases of the junction unmatched. The CDR3 has 14 amino acids.

The CDR3: CATSESQGTLSNQPQHF. The CDR3 region has the DNA TGTGCCACCAGTGAGTCCCAGGGGACCCTTAGCAATCAGCCCCAGCATTTT. The chain links TRBV24-1 to TRBJ1-5; weak D call: TRBD1 (6 bases). Germline V gives CDR1 KGHDR, CDR2 SFDVKD. V lost 4 bases and J lost 0, with 15 bases in between. The CDR3 consists of 17 residues.

The gene calls are TRBV27 and TRBJ2-7; TRBD2 matches at 9 bases. Germline trimming cut 5 bases from V and 5 bases from J; bases unmatched to any gene: 10. This CDR3 is 15 amino acids long. Per germline, CDR1 MNHEY and CDR2 SMNVEV (reference sequence). CDR3 nucleotides: TGTGCCAGCAGTGTATTAGCGGGAGCTTTCAACGAGCAGTACTTC. The encoded protein is CASSVLAGAFNEQYF.